What follows are 13 T cell receptor beta chains derived from one specimen sequenced in a study of CD8+ T cells in alopecia areata. cDNA prepared by RNA extraction and subsequent reverse transcription served as the template for sequencing. The assay was immunoSEQ multiplex PCR, and TCRdb's table has in-frame clones only and misses some. Found here are 150,000 to 200,000 clones, roughly 60% of them singletons; the top ten hold approximately 1%. Treatment in this sample: oral pan-JAK inhibitor, 5-10 mg twice daily. The sequences come from CD4+ T cells sorted from blood, collected at week 24, from a patient treated with tofacitinib. The receptor source for this set is a human donor with alopecia areata.

This clone was observed at least ten times. V usage is TRBV14 and J usage is TRBJ1-1; 7 nucleotides agree with TRBD1. This CDR3 has 13 residues. The trim removed 4 bases at V and 9 bases at J, leaving 8 bases unmatched. The germline V gene has CDR1 SGHDN and CDR2 FVKESK. CDR3 DNA: TGTGCCAGCAGCCTCATACCGGGACAGAAAGCTTTCTTT. The encoded protein is CASSLIPGQKAFF.

The sample holds a few counts of this clone. This chain links TRBV12-5 with TRBJ1-4; no reliable D call. Germline V gene data show CDR1 as LGHNT and CDR2 as FRNRAP. CDR3 size: 15 residues. The V end was cut by 2 bases, the J end by 5 bases, with 12 bases between. The CDR3 DNA reads TGTGCTAGTGGTTTGTATAGGACCCGGAATGAAAAACTGTTTTTT. Translated, it gives CASGLYRTRNEKLFF.

The chain is built from TRBV5-1 and TRBJ2-6, with 7 bases matching TRBD2. The CDR3 runs 15 residues. V shed 4 bases and J 4 bases; nucleotides not matched to a gene: 5. Germline V CDR1 and CDR2: SGHRS, YFSETQ. The CDR3 here is CASSQGGSGANVLTF. The DNA of the CDR3 is TGCGCCAGCAGCCAGGGAGGGTCAGGGGCCAACGTCCTGACTTTC.

The rearrangement uses TRBV10-3 and TRBJ1-1; 7 bases are a match to TRBD1. CDR3 length equals 16 residues. The germline gives CDR1 ENHRY, CDR2 SYGVKD. V dropped 2 bases and J dropped 4; count of bases not matched to a gene: 10. CDR3 nucleotides: TGTGCCATCAGTGAGGTTAAGGGGGCCGTTGTCACTGAAGCTTTCTTT. This gives the protein CAISEVKGAVVTEAFF.

This clone was seen only once. The genes are TRBV7-6 and TRBJ1-2, with TRBD1 identical over 8 bases. The germline V gene encodes CDR1 SGHVS and CDR2 FNYEAQ. V lost 1 base, J lost 5 bases, and 12 bases stayed unmatched. The CDR3 is 17 residues long. CDR3 in DNA: TGTGCCAGCAGCTTAGGATCCGGGACAGGTGTCTCGTATGGCTACACCTTC. Translated: CASSLGSGTGVSYGYTF.

V usage is TRBV9 and J usage is TRBJ2-7; tentatively, D is TRBD1 (5 bases). Germline CDR1 is SGDLS and CDR2 is YYNGEE. The CDR3 has 13 amino acids. Between the trimmed V and J ends, which lost 0 bases and 6 bases, there was a span of 10 bases. CDR3: CASSVASRGEQYF. CDR3 DNA sequence: TGTGCCAGCAGCGTAGCTAGTAGGGGCGAGCAGTACTTC. The full variable domain, in which reference TRBV9 and TRBJ2-7 provide the parts outside the CDR3, is DSGVTQTPKHLITATGQRVTLRCSPRSGDLSVYWYQQSLDQGLQFLIQYYNGEERAKGNILERFSAQQFPDLHSELNLSSLELGDSALYFCASSVASRGEQYFGPGTRLTVT.

The chain links TRBV30 to TRBJ1-1; D is unresolved. Germline loops: CDR1 GTSNPN, CDR2 SVGIG (reference sequence). The CDR3 loop spans 14 amino acids. V was cut by 3 bases and J by 2 bases, with 13 bases left in between. Here the CDR3 reads CAWRANFRNTEAFF. The CDR3, as DNA: TGTGCCTGGAGAGCCAATTTCCGAAACACTGAAGCTTTCTTT.

V usage is TRBV10-3 and J usage is TRBJ1-5; maybe TRBD1 (6 bases). The CDR3 totals 14 residues. Germline values: CDR1 ENHRY, CDR2 SYGVKD. V was clipped by 0 bases and J by 7 bases, with 10 bases between them. CDR3 sequence: CAISESGGRQPQHF. CDR3 DNA sequence: TGTGCCATCAGTGAGTCGGGGGGCCGGCAGCCCCAGCATTTT.

This clone appeared a single time. V is TRBV30 and J is TRBJ1-6, with 8 bases fitting TRBD1. V lost 5 bases and J lost 10; bases outside the gene matches: 10. The CDR3 runs to 14 residues. Per the germline V gene, CDR1 is GTSNPN and CDR2 is SVGIG (reference sequence). As DNA, the CDR3 is TGTGCCTGGGGGCCCGGACAGGGTGGATCACCCCTCCACTTT. It is translated as CAWGPGQGGSPLHF. Based on the CDR3 plus reference TRBV30 and TRBJ1-6, the full variable domain is SQTIHQWPATLVQPVGSPLSLECTVEGTSNPNLYWYRQAAGRGLQLLFYSVGIGQISSEVPQNLSASRPQDRQFILSSKKLLLSDSGFYLCAWGPGQGGSPLHFGNGTRLTVT.

V usage is TRBV5-6 and J usage is TRBJ2-7; the D gene is possibly TRBD1 (5 bases). This CDR3 is built from 16 residues. V was cut by 4 bases and J by 1 base, with 18 bases left in between. The germline V gene encodes CDR1 SGHDT and CDR2 YYEEEE. CDR3 bases: TGTGCCAGCAGCATGGGCAGGGCCGTCCAGTCCTACGAGCAGTACTTC. Protein sequence: CASSMGRAVQSYEQYF.

The genes are TRBV12-5 and TRBJ1-1; 10 bases align to TRBD1. CDR3 length: 14 amino acids. With 1 base clipped from V and 4 bases from J, the junction kept 0 bases outside the gene matches. Germline CDR1 reads LGHNT; CDR2 reads FRNRAP. CDR3 amino acids: CASGLGDRGTEAFF. The CDR3, as DNA: TGTGCTAGTGGTTTGGGGGACAGGGGCACTGAAGCTTTCTTT.

This sequence joins TRBV6-6 and TRBJ1-5; D gene uncertain. CDR3 length equals 16 residues. CDR1 is MNHNY, CDR2 SVGAGI, per germline (reference sequence). V lost 0 bases, J lost 0 bases, and 9 bases lay in between. The CDR3 region has the DNA TGTGCCAGCAGTTACTCAGATTTGTTTAGCAATCAGCCCCAGCATTTT. It is translated as CASSYSDLFSNQPQHF.

This rearrangement joins TRBV5-1 to TRBJ1-1, with D possibly being TRBD1 (5 bases). Per germline, CDR1 SGHRS and CDR2 YFSETQ. V was cut by 1 base and J by 1 base, with 8 bases left in between. There are 14 residues in the CDR3. The CDR3 here is CASSLQQANTEAFF. The DNA of the CDR3 is TGCGCCAGCAGCTTGCAACAGGCGAACACTGAAGCTTTCTTT.